This T cell receptor (beta chain) is drawn from a study of T cell responses to AZD1222 COVID-19 vaccine (dated by TCRdb to 2020 to 2023). Regarding the complete study: AZD1222 recipients whose second dose came at about 4 weeks and those whose second dose came at about 12 weeks were combined into one group, since spike-specific TCR depth and breadth did not differ between the two schedules. TCR sequencing was performed for 233 trial participants, of whom roughly 200 were given two doses of AZD1222 and approximately 25 were given two doses of MenACWY control vaccine. Trial participants were enrolled by age into subgroups of 18-55, 56-69 and 70-plus years, and around 150, 28 and 57 TCR-sequenced participants, respectively, were included in these subgroups.

Turning to this clone: This clone's antigen is unknown. Base qualities are not at hand, and no much larger clone is one base apart.

The full study reports these points: In the small 56-69-year group, the increase in depth fell short of significance, most likely because of low power. Because no day 14 peak-response samples were available, repertoires were characterized only after the peak T cell response. After two AZD1222 doses, both the breadth and the depth of spike-specific TCRs were significantly higher than at day 0 and than in MenACWY recipients. Most participants were white British and females outnumbered males, and the authors suggested that clonal diversity may have been underestimated. Nearly half of unique spike-specific TCRs reportedly recognized epitopes outside regions mutated in the B.1.351 and B.1.1.7 variants. Conclusions about previously exposed vaccinees are limited because only six or seven AZD1222 recipients were SARS-CoV-2 seropositive at baseline. The vaccine-associated CD4 TCRs covered the entire spike protein, and the dominant responses fell in regions 160-218 and 743-854.

In light of the paper, this sample's time point label describes: baseline before first vaccination. The vaccinee samples were drawn from two UK trials, COV001 and COV002, one of which was a single-blind randomized controlled phase 2/3 trial testing AZD1222 (ChAdOx1 nCoV-19) in healthy adults. Trial participant PBMC samples were collected at day 0 and day 28 after the second dose for TCRbeta chain sequencing. The CDR3 regions of human TCRbeta chains were analyzed by immunosequencing. The original methods were these. Repertoire TCRs were checked for matches against a reference library of SARS-CoV-2-specific TCRs that had been generated using the MIRA antigen-specificity platform. Breadth was defined as the fraction of unique TCRs that were SARS-CoV-2-associated, and depth was defined as the fraction of total T cells that were SARS-CoV-2-associated. Using the MIRA data, each spike-specific TCR was mapped to the spike region that the TCR reacts to and placed in a CD4 or CD8 class. Log10-transformed breadth and depth values were compared by one-way ANOVA with Sidak's multiple comparisons tests. TCRdb provides this immuneACCESS table in a form limited to in-frame rearrangements. Some clones are lacking; in checked studies, under half of them reflect an unresolved V gene, and why the rest are absent is not known. Clonal size and the V and J genes are those of that table, whereas D and trimming came from the DNA. Here the sample has about 140,000 clones; 90% occur a single time. The leading ten clones occupy around 3.6% of the sample.

V is shortened by 0 bases, J by 1 base, and the region joining them spans 11 bases. The CDR3, cysteine through phenylalanine, is 16 amino acids long. The kept DNA is CDR3 alone, 48 bases in frame from the first base. As encoded in the germline V gene, CDR1 is KGHDR while CDR2 is SFDVKD. This specimen consisted of peripheral blood, obtained on day 0 of AZD1222 vaccination. This chain is built from TRBV24-1 and TRBJ1-1; a tentative D match to TRBD1 spans 6 bases. The sequence was collected from an adult in good health. The CDR3 protein is CATSDLRGLANTEAFF. In nucleotides, the sequence is TGTGCCACCAGTGATTTGCGGGGGCTTGCGAACACTGAAGCTTTCTTT.